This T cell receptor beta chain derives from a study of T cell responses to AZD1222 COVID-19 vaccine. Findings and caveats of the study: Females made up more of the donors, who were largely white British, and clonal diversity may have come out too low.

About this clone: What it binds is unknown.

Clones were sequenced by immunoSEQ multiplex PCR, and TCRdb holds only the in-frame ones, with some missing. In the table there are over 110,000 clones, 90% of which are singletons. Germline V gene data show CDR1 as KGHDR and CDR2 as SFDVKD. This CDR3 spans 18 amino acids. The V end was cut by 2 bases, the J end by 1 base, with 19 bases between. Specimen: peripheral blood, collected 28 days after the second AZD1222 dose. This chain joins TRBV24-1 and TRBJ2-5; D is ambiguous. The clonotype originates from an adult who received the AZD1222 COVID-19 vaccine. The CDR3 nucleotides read TGTGCCACCAGTGATTCATTGCGTCCCGAAAAAACCCAAGAGACCCAGTACTTC. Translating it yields CATSDSLRPEKTQETQYF.